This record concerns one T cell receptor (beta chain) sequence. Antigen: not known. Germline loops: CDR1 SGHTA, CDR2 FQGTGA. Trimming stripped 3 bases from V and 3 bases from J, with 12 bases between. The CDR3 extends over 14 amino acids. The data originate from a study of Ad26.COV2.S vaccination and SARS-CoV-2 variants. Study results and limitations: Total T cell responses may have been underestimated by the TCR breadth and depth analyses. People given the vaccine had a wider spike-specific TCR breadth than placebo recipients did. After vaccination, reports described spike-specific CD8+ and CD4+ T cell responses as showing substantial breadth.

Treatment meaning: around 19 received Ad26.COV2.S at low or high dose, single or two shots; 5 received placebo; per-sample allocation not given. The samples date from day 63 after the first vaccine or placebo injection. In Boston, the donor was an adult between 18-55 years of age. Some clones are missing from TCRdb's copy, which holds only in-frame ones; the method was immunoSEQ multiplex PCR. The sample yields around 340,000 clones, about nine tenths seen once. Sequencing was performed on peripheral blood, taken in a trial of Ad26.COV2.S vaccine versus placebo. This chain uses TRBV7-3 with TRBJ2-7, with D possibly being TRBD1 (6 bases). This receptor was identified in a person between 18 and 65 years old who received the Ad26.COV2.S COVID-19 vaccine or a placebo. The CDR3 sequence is CASSLDSGGYEQYF. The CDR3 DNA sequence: TGTGCCAGCAGCTTGGACAGTGGGGGCTACGAGCAGTACTTC.